The 25 T cell receptor beta chains in this list originate from one sample, sequenced in a study of graft-versus-host responses after intestinal transplantation listed by TCRdb under 2021. The time point label of this sample denotes: cells obtained before transplantation from donor or recipient. These TCRs are of unknown antigen specificity. Preparation of the library involved the immunoSEQ multiplex PCR assay. This immuneACCESS table, as held by TCRdb, lists in-frame sequences with V and J called but not all clones. Of the missing ones, under half trace to an unresolved V gene in checked studies; the others have no known cause. The sample table lists roughly 90,000 clones, approximately 90% of them with a count of one. Jointly, the top ten make up less than 0.45% of the sample. The specimen comprised unstimulated CD4+ T cells sorted from spleen or lymph node cells, sampled before transplant. Receptors originate from a human donor who was the organ donor for an intestinal transplant.

This chain connects TRBV7-2 to TRBJ2-1, with a possible D match to TRBD1 (7 bases). The CDR3 is made up of 15 amino acids. V lost 5 bases, J lost 2 bases, and 13 bases lay in between. Germline V CDR1 and CDR2: SGHTA, FQGNSA. The CDR3 loop is CASSISGGPYNEQFF. The DNA of the CDR3 is TGTGCCAGCAGCATCTCAGGGGGGCCCTACAATGAGCAGTTCTTC. Based on the CDR3 plus reference TRBV7-2 and TRBJ2-1, the full variable domain is GAGVSQSPSNKVTEKGKDVELRCDPISGHTALYWYRQSLGQGLEFLIYFQGNSAPDKSGLPSDRFSAERTGGSVSTLTIQRTQQEDSAVYLCASSISGGPYNEQFFGPGTRLTVL.

This CDR3 is CASSTQDTHNSPLHF. CDR3 nucleotides: TGCGCCAGCAGCACACAGGATACTCATAATTCACCCCTCCACTTT. The genes are TRBV5-1 and TRBJ1-6; D is possibly TRBD1 (5 bases). Trimming stripped 4 bases from V and 5 bases from J, with 13 bases between. Per the germline V gene, CDR1 is SGHRS and CDR2 is YFSETQ. The CDR3 runs 15 residues.

This clone has only one observation. This chain connects TRBV14 to TRBJ2-1, with 10 nucleotides matching TRBD2. The germline gives CDR1 SGHDN, CDR2 FVKESK. The CDR3 has 16 residues. Trimming took 0 bases from V and 8 from J; bases not matched to a gene: 7. CDR3 region: CASSQDVAGGGHEQFF. For the CDR3, the DNA is TGTGCCAGCAGCCAAGATGTAGCGGGAGGAGGCCATGAGCAGTTCTTC. Full variable domain (remainder filled in from reference TRBV14 and TRBJ2-1): EAGVTQFPSHSVIEKGQTVTLRCDPISGHDNLYWYRRVMGKEIKFLLHFVKESKQDESGMPNNRFLAERTGGTYSTLKVQPAELEDSGVYFCASSQDVAGGGHEQFFGPGTRLTVL.

A few counts support this clone. The chain uses TRBV28 and TRBJ2-7; 7 bases are a match to TRBD1. Per germline, CDR1 MDHEN and CDR2 SYDVKM. V lost 6 bases and J lost 2; bases outside the gene matches: 7. The CDR3 has 14 amino acids. In nucleotides, the CDR3 is TGTGCCAGCAGACCGGGACAGCTAGCCTACGAGCAGTACTTC. Its protein product is CASRPGQLAYEQYF.

The rearrangement joins TRBV19 to TRBJ2-3, with TRBD1 as a possible D gene (6 bases). The CDR3 totals 14 residues. The V gene's germline CDR1 is LNHDA and CDR2 SQIVND (reference sequence). The V and J ends lost 3 bases and 2 bases respectively, with 9 bases between them. The CDR3 reads CASSIQGSTDTQYF. CDR3 nucleotides: TGTGCCAGTAGTATCCAGGGGTCCACAGATACGCAGTATTTT.

This sequence joins TRBV18 and TRBJ1-2, with a weak D call TRBD1 (6 bases). Germline CDR1 is KGHSH and CDR2 is LQKENI. V lost 5 bases and J 7 bases, leaving 20 bases between the germline ends. CDR3 length: 15 amino acids. The CDR3 nucleotides are TGTGCCAGCTCAACTCCGCTACTACAGGGAGTTGGCTACACCTTC. Translating gives CASSTPLLQGVGYTF.

The rearrangement uses TRBV7-6 and TRBJ2-2, with D uncertain. With 6 bases removed from V and 1 base from J, the gap between germline ends came to 12 bases. The CDR3 runs 15 residues. In germline, CDR1 is SGHVS, CDR2 FNYEAQ. CDR3 in DNA: TGTGCCAGCAGGGGCTTGGGTCGGAACACCGGGGAGCTGTTTTTT. Residues: CASRGLGRNTGELFF.

This chain links TRBV5-1 with TRBJ2-1, with TRBD1 matching over 7 bases. The CDR3 covers 14 residues. Germline CDR1 and CDR2: SGHRS and YFSETQ. V was clipped by 4 bases and J by 2 bases; unmatched bases: 3. The DNA of the CDR3 is TGCGCCAGCAGCACGGGACAGCCCTACAATGAGCAGTTCTTC. Protein sequence: CASSTGQPYNEQFF. The entire variable domain, with the rest obtained from reference TRBV5-1 and TRBJ2-1, is as follows: KAGVTQTPRYLIKTRGQQVTLSCSPISGHRSVSWYQQTPGQGLQFLFEYFSETQRNKGNFPGRFSGRQFSNSRSEMNVSTLELGDSALYLCASSTGQPYNEQFFGPGTRLTVL.

This CDR3 reads CASSFTYEQYF. The CDR3 DNA follows: TGTGCCAGCAGTTTTACCTACGAGCAGTACTTC. The chain combines TRBV28 with TRBJ2-7, with D unresolved. Germline V gene lookup returns CDR1 MDHEN and CDR2 SYDVKM. This CDR3 is built from 11 residues. V lost 3 bases, J lost 2 bases, and 2 bases lay in between.

The CDR3 protein is CASRTGQPRAEAFF. CDR3 bases: TGTGCCAGCAGAACCGGACAGCCGAGGGCTGAAGCTTTCTTT. This sequence joins TRBV6-6 and TRBJ1-1, with D perhaps TRBD1 (6 bases). V lost 6 bases and J 6 bases, leaving 17 bases between the germline ends. The CDR3 covers 14 residues. The germline V gene has CDR1 MNHNY and CDR2 SVGAGI (reference sequence).

V gene TRBV18 combines with J gene TRBJ1-5; TRBD1 matches 7 bases. The ends lost 3 bases at V and 0 bases at J; junction bases unmatched: 2. The germline V gene encodes CDR1 KGHSH and CDR2 LQKENI. The CDR3 has 15 amino acids. CDR3 amino acids: CASSPGTDSNQPQHF. Here the CDR3 DNA reads TGTGCCAGCTCACCGGGGACAGATAGCAATCAGCCCCAGCATTTT.

The CDR3 DNA reads TGTGCCAGTAGTATAGTAAGAGGTGGAACCTACGAGCAGTACTTC. Translated: CASSIVRGGTYEQYF. This sequence joins TRBV19 and TRBJ2-7, with D unresolved. The CDR3 is made up of 15 amino acids. Per germline, CDR1 LNHDA and CDR2 SQIVND (reference sequence). V was shortened by 1 base and J by 2 bases, with 12 bases between the two germline ends.

The gene calls are TRBV19 and TRBJ1-1; D remains unclear. Trimming left V 2 bases short and J 3 bases short, with 7 bases between. The CDR3 is made up of 13 amino acids. The germline V gene encodes CDR1 LNHDA and CDR2 SQIVND (reference sequence). The CDR3 region has the DNA TGTGCCAGTAGTATACTCCCTGACACTGAAGCTTTCTTT. Its protein product is CASSILPDTEAFF.

This clone was counted only a few times. The J gene is TRBJ1-1, the V gene TRBV10-2, with D possibly TRBD1 on 6 matching bases. Germline CDR1 is WSHSY and CDR2 is SAAADI. Deletions cut 5 bases from V and 8 bases from J, with 12 bases between. The CDR3 is 12 amino acids. This CDR3 reads CASSPGAREAFF. The CDR3, as DNA: TGCGCCAGCAGTCCAGGGGCAAGGGAAGCTTTCTTT.

J is TRBJ2-6 and V is TRBV29-1; D might be TRBD1 (5 bases). This CDR3 comprises 13 residues. Germline assignment: CDR1 SQVTM and CDR2 ANQGSEA. V lost 4 bases and J 4 bases, leaving 8 bases between the germline ends. The CDR3 sequence is CSVAGKGANVLTF. CDR3 coding DNA: TGCAGCGTTGCAGGGAAGGGGGCCAACGTCCTGACTTTC.

This chain joins TRBV29-1 and TRBJ2-5; 7 bases map to TRBD1. Germline trimming cut 4 bases from V and 3 bases from J; bases unmatched to any gene: 8. The germline V gene encodes CDR1 SQVTM and CDR2 ANQGSEA. The CDR3 extends over 14 amino acids. In nucleotides, the CDR3 is TGCAGCGTTGCCGGGACAGTCTTGAAAGAGACCCAGTACTTC. Translating gives CSVAGTVLKETQYF. Looking up the rest from reference TRBV29-1 and TRBJ2-5 gives the full variable domain: SAVISQKPSRDICQRGTSLTIQCQVDSQVTMMFWYRQQPGQSLTLIATANQGSEATYESGFVIDKFPISRPNLTFSTLTVSNMSPEDSSIYLCSVAGTVLKETQYFGPGTRLLVL.

The chain employs TRBV7-9 and TRBJ1-4; the match to TRBD1 covers 7 bases. The germline V gene has CDR1 SEHNR and CDR2 FQNEAQ (reference sequence). V trimming: 3 bases; J trimming: 10 bases; junction bases outside the gene matches: 11. This CDR3 is built from 15 residues. This CDR3 reads CASSLLTGRTLKLFF. Here the CDR3 DNA reads TGTGCCAGCAGCTTGCTGACAGGGCGGACCCTAAAACTGTTTTTT.

The chain joins TRBV6-5 to TRBJ2-4; the D gene is possibly TRBD1 (6 bases). V lost 6 bases to trimming and J lost 0 bases, with 12 bases between them. The CDR3 length is 15 residues. CDR1 is MNHEY and CDR2 is SVGAGI in the germline V gene. The CDR3 DNA reads as TGTGCCAGCAGCCGACAGGCCTTAGCCAAAAACATTCAGTACTTC. This translates into CASSRQALAKNIQYF.

The rearrangement links TRBV7-9 to TRBJ1-2; TRBD1 is a possible D gene (5 bases). This CDR3 region has 15 residues. The V and J ends lost 5 bases and 5 bases respectively, with 18 bases between them. CDR1 and CDR2 (germline): SEHNR, FQNEAQ (reference sequence). The CDR3 region is CASSKGGTHTYGYTF. CDR3 nucleotides: TGTGCCAGCAGCAAAGGCGGGACCCACACTTATGGCTACACCTTC.

The genes are TRBV9 and TRBJ2-3, with a tentative D call TRBD2 (6 bases). Germline V gene sequence: CDR1 SGDLS, CDR2 YYNGEE. This CDR3 is 16 amino acids long. Between the trimmed V and J ends, which lost 0 bases and 4 bases, there was a span of 15 bases. The CDR3 reads CASSVAGGRRADTQYF. For the CDR3, the DNA is TGTGCCAGCAGCGTAGCCGGCGGTCGGAGGGCAGATACGCAGTATTTT.

This clone was seen once. The CDR3 is CASSQSLGQGKTGELFF. The CDR3 DNA sequence: TGCGCCAGCAGTCAATCGTTGGGACAGGGGAAAACCGGGGAGCTGTTTTTT. This chain links TRBV23-1 with TRBJ2-2; 10 bases fit TRBD1. TRBV23-1 is classed as an ORF, of uncertain function. With V trimmed by 0 bases and J by 5 bases, 6 bases remained unmatched. This CDR3 comprises 17 residues.

This chain joins TRBV11-3 and TRBJ2-5, with D perhaps TRBD2 (5 bases). The CDR3 consists of 17 residues. Germline V gene data show CDR1 as SGHNT and CDR2 as YENEEA. The V and J ends lost 0 bases and 1 base respectively, with 15 bases between them. Here the CDR3 DNA reads TGTGCCAGCAGCTTAGATTGGACTTCTACGATCCAAGAGACCCAGTACTTC. This encodes CASSLDWTSTIQETQYF.

This clone was seen only a few times. The chain links TRBV6-6 to TRBJ1-2; 7 positions agree with TRBD1. V was pared by 6 bases and J by 7 bases, with 5 bases of the junction left unmatched. The CDR3 totals 12 residues. Germline CDR1 and CDR2: MNHNY and SVGAGI (reference sequence). The CDR3 loop reads CASRNRGSGYTF. The CDR3, as DNA: TGTGCCAGCAGAAACAGGGGAAGTGGCTACACCTTC.

The V call is TRBV6-5, the J call TRBJ2-5, with 7 bases aligning to TRBD2. CDR1 MNHEY and CDR2 SVGAGI come from the germline V gene. This CDR3 region has 14 residues. V shed 6 bases, J shed 1 base, and the junction held 5 bases outside the gene matches. CDR3 sequence reads: CASSRGLLQETQYF. For the CDR3, the DNA is TGTGCCAGCAGCCGGGGACTACTCCAAGAGACCCAGTACTTC.

The V gene is TRBV18, the J gene TRBJ2-2, with 7 bases matching TRBD1. The germline gives CDR1 KGHSH, CDR2 LQKENI. V lost 6 bases to trimming and J lost 7 bases; unmatched junction nucleotides: 5. The CDR3 extends over 13 amino acids. The CDR3 sequence is CASSDRADGELFF. The CDR3 DNA reads as TGTGCCAGCTCTGACAGGGCGGACGGGGAGCTGTTTTTT.